The T cell receptor (beta chain) under discussion was sequenced for a study of T cell repertoires in cytomegalovirus infection. V lost 3 bases and J 6 bases, leaving 17 bases between the germline ends. This CDR3 contains 16 residues. Via MiXCR, TCRdb re-called the reads, giving one row per CDR3 protein. The repertoire holds about 600,000 distinct CDR3 sequences, with roughly a quarter as singletons. Sequenced input: CD8+ T cells from PBMCs. This TCR derives from a human donor in good health (CMV status not recorded). Some clones in this sample may be carry-over from other donors' samples. This chain uses TRBV12-3 or TRBV12-4 with TRBJ2-2, with D possibly TRBD2 on 5 matching bases. The DNA for the CDR3 is TGTGCCAGCAGTTTCTCAACTGAGAGGGTTCCCGGGGAGCTGTTTTTT. This codes for CASSFSTERVPGELFF.